What follows is one T cell receptor (beta chain) and its context. As yet, its antigen is unknown. This record belongs to a study of cytomegalovirus exposure and HLA in healthy donors. A 120-subject validation cohort, separate from the roughly 670-subject first cohort, supplied the donors. General study results and limits: Despite most TCR sequences being rare, some public TCRs occurred in many donors. Cytomegalovirus-associated TCR beta chains were listed, numbering around 150.

Trimming removed 2 bases at V and 7 bases at J, with 9 bases between. In germline, CDR1 is SGHTA, CDR2 FQGNSA. The length of the CDR3 is 13 residues. TCRdb keeps only in-frame clones here, not all; method: immunoSEQ multiplex PCR. The sample holds 220,000 or so clones; roughly 84% are singletons and the top ten take roughly 13%. The gene calls are TRBV7-2 and TRBJ2-1; the D gene could be TRBD1 or TRBD2 (5 bases each). The clonotype was recovered from a young woman in good health and CMV-seropositive. Sequenced sample: PBMCs. The CDR3 sequence is CASSLWDVNEQFF. The DNA of the CDR3 is TGTGCCAGCAGCTTATGGGACGTGAATGAGCAGTTCTTC. Full variable domain (rest looked up from reference TRBV7-2 and TRBJ2-1): GAGVSQSPSNKVTEKGKDVELRCDPISGHTALYWYRQSLGQGLEFLIYFQGNSAPDKSGLPSDRFSAERTGGSVSTLTIQRTQQEDSAVYLCASSLWDVNEQFFGPGTRLTVL.